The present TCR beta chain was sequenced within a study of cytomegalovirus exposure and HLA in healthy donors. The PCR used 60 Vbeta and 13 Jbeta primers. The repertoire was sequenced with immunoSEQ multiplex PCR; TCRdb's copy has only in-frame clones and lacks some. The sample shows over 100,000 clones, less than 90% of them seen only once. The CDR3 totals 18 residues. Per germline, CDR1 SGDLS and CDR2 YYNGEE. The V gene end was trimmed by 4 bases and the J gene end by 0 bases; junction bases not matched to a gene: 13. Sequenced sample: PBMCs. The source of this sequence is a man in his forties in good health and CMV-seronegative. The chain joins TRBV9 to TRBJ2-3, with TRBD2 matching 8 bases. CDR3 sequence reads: CASSPQPGLVTSTDTQYF. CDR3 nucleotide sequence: TGTGCCAGCAGCCCTCAGCCGGGACTAGTGACTAGCACAGATACGCAGTATTTT.